These 4 T cell receptor beta chains were sequenced from one sample in a study of CD8 T cells in Susac syndrome. The RNA, about 0.5 to 1 ug, was put through reverse transcription using random hexamers. TCRdb re-analysed the immunoSEQ multiplex PCR reads in MiXCR, keeping a single row per CDR3 protein. Altogether 75,000 to 80,000 distinct CDR3 sequences are present, roughly 94% being singletons, with the ten largest covering about 0.52%. The sample consisted of CD8+ T cells from PBMCs. These TCRs come from a human donor with Susac syndrome.

This sequence joins TRBV11-2 and TRBJ2-1; D gene ambiguous. The germline V gene encodes CDR1 SGHAT and CDR2 FQNNGV. The CDR3 has 15 residues. The ends were cut back, 5 bases at V and 4 bases at J, with 15 bases in the middle. The CDR3: CASSPPADAYNEQFF. CDR3 bases: TGTGCCAGCAGCCCCCCGGCGGACGCTTACAATGAGCAGTTCTTC.

Remarks on this clonotype: The junction differs from germline at one of its ends, possibly a read error. The chain recombines TRBV5-4 with TRBJ2-1, with 7 nucleotides matching TRBD1. Looked up from germline, CDR1 is SGHNT and CDR2 is YYREEE (reference sequence). This CDR3 comprises 11 residues. For the CDR3, the DNA is TGTGCCAGCAGTGCGACAGGGTTTAGGATCTTC. Protein sequence: CASSATGFRIF. The variable domain in full, with the rest retrieved from reference TRBV5-4 and TRBJ2-1, is ETGVTQSPTHLIKTRGQQVTLRCSSQSGHNTVSWYQQALGQGPQFIFQYYREEENGRGNFPPRFSGLQFPNYSSELNVNALELDDSALYLCASSATGFRIFGPGTRLTVL.

The chain carries TRBV28 and TRBJ2-7, with 9 bases fitting TRBD1. Germline V gives CDR1 MDHEN, CDR2 SYDVKM. CDR3 length: 13 amino acids. The V and J ends lost 8 bases and 6 bases, in that order; junction bases with no gene match: 8. The CDR3 nucleotides are TGTGCCAGCCGGATTCCGACAGGGGGCGAGCAGTACTTC. It translates to CASRIPTGGEQYF.

The chain couples TRBV11-1 to TRBJ2-7; D may be TRBD1 or TRBD2 (5 bases each). CDR3 length: 15 amino acids. From germline, CDR1 is SGHAT and CDR2 FQDESV (reference sequence). Trimming left V 4 bases short and J 1 base short, with 14 bases between. Here the CDR3 DNA reads TGTGCCAGCAGCTGGGACGGCCTCTCATCCTACGAGCAGTACTTC. Protein sequence: CASSWDGLSSYEQYF. Supplemented by reference TRBV11-1 and TRBJ2-7, the full variable domain reads EAEVAQSPRYKITEKSQAVAFWCDPISGHATLYWYRQILGQGPELLVQFQDESVVDDSQLPKDRFSAERLKGVDSTLKIQPAELGDSAMYLCASSWDGLSSYEQYFGPGTRLTVT.